The entry that follows covers one T cell receptor (beta chain) sequence. The antigen it recognizes is unknown. Per-base qualities were not stored, and no clone one base away is much larger. These data come from a study of blood T cells in healthy people across ages (dated by TCRdb to 2015 to 2017). At the level of the whole study: In model experiments, template switching captured roughly one uniquely barcoded TCR beta cDNA molecule for every two T cells. Age-related changes in TCR beta repertoire diversity were measured in the study by deep sequencing normalized with unique cDNA molecular identifiers. To avoid experimental bias, donors of different ages were distributed randomly across sequencing lanes. The donors were split into four age groups: young (average around 17 years), middle-aged (over 35), aged (about 62) and long-lived (about 74). Using the same blood draw, the study looked at two additional independent replicas of 1 million unique cDNA reads for two donors, one aged 18 to 30 and the other aged 80 or older. The research as a whole found: Compared with the aged group, the long-lived group had more naive CD4+ T cells, fewer expanded clones and increased TCR diversity, a pattern suggesting age selection. The CMV infection status of donors was not known, potentially confounding age-related changes in expanded clonotypes. Because profiling used bulk unsorted PBMCs, naive and antigen-experienced compartments could not be compared conclusively. As age increased, observed TCR beta diversity per million T cells dropped in a roughly linear way, and a significant reduction was already evident by age 40. Total diversity estimates from one million sequenced T cells were considered lower bounds and underestimates. A strong correlation was found between observed TCR beta diversity and the percentage of naive T cells measured by flow cytometry.

CDR1 and CDR2, looked up from the germline V gene (reference sequence), are LGHDT and YNNKEL. The CDR3 spans 14 residues, from the cysteine through the phenylalanine. Only CDR3 DNA is held: 42 bases, read in frame from base 1. V and J are trimmed by 2 bases and 6 bases, and the gene matches miss 5 bases of the junction. Systemically healthy Caucasian individuals from Russia, 35 to 50 in total and aged about 6 to 95 years, were included as donors. Each donor gave 8 to 10 milliliters of peripheral blood, drawn into EDTA-treated Vacutainer tubes. Ficoll-Paque density-gradient centrifugation was used to isolate PBMCs, with at least 7 million per sample. Total RNA, at least 6 micrograms per sample, was extracted from PBMCs with Trizol reagent. The percentages of naive CD45RAhigh/CD27high T cells were determined by flow cytometry on a PBMC aliquot from every donor. The library was made by 5' RACE. The sequencing machine was an Illumina HiSeq 2500. A second PCR of roughly 7 to 11 cycles was performed with a sample-barcoded 5' primer and a J-beta primer mix. A template-switch 5' adaptor carrying 12 random nucleotides introduced a unique molecular identifier onto each TCR beta cDNA molecule. At least 2.5 million CDR3-containing paired-end reads were obtained from each sample. All of the RNA was converted into first-strand cDNA using the Mint cDNA synthesis kit, with a TRBC-specific oligonucleotide serving as the primer. After uracil-DNA glycosylase treatment, a first 18-cycle PCR used universal primers M1SS and BC2_uni_R on all cDNA. Processing in the source paper ran as follows. For normalization, 1 million high-quality reads, each with a distinct molecular identifier, were randomly selected from each sample. Instead of being binned into consensus sequences, reads that shared molecular identifiers were thrown out. MiTCR, run with a Q25 quality threshold and the strictest error-elimination algorithm, handled CDR3 identification, clonotype clustering and error correction. Lower-bound total TCR beta diversity was estimated with a nonparametric unseen species model using Euler transformation. In TCRdb, the public reads were trimmed at Q25 with fastp and aligned with MiXCR, with productive beta chains retained. Entries that share a CDR3 protein sequence are merged under the most common genes and DNA. The V and J calls here are based on TCRdb, not the publication. The sample yields hundreds of thousands of distinct CDR3 sequences; 62% were counted once. The ten top clones hold around a quarter of the sample.

The sequence joins TRBV3-1 to TRBJ2-7; TRBD2 lines up with 9 middle nucleotides. The TCR originated in a man in his thirties or forties in good health. Specimen: blood. CDR3 sequence: CASSQILAGFEQYF. The sequenced DNA is TGTGCCAGCAGCCAAATTCTAGCGGGGTTCGAGCAGTACTTC.